This T cell receptor (beta chain) was sequenced in a study of identical twins. MiXCR, run by TCRdb on the 5' RACE reads, gives a single entry per CDR3 protein. The data contain over 200,000 distinct CDR3 sequences, less than 9.5% of them singletons. There are 14 residues in the CDR3. Trimming removed 5 bases from V and 3 bases from J, with 10 bases in between. Source material: memory (CD45RO+) T cells sorted from blood. The sequence was obtained from a woman between 18 and 29 years old in good health. V gene TRBV12-3 or TRBV12-4 combines with J gene TRBJ1-4, with D hard to call. This CDR3 is CASSTRLANEKLFF. The CDR3 bases are TGTGCCAGCAGTACACGACTGGCTAATGAAAAACTGTTTTTT.